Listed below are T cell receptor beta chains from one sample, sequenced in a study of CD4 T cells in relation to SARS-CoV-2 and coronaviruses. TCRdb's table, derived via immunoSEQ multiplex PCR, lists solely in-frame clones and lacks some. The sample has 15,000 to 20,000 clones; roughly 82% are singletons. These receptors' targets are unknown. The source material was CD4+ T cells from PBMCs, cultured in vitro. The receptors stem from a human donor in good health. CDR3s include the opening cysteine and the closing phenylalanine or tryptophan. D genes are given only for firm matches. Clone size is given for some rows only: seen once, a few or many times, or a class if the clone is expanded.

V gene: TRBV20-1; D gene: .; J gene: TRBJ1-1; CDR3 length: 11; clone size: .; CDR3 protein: CSARDPTEAFF; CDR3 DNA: TGCAGTGCTAGAGATCCCACTGAAGCTTTCTTT
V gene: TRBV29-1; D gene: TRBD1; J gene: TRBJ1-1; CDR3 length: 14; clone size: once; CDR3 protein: CSVVTGGMNTEAFF; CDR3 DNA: TGCAGCGTCGTGACAGGGGGGATGAACACTGAAGCTTTCTTT
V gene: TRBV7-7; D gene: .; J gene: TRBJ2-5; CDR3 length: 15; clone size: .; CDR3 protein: CALAGGPGNQETQYF; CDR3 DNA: TGTGCTCTAGCCGGGGGACCGGGGAACCAAGAGACCCAGTACTTC
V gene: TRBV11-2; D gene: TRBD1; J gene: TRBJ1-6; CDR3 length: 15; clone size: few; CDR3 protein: CASSLLRTGGSSLHF; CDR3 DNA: TGTGCCAGCAGCTTACTAAGGACAGGGGGATCATCCCTCCACTTT
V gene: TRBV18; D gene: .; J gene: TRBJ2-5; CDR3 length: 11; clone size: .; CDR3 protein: CACRREETQYF; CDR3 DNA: TGTGCGTGCCGAAGGGAGGAGACCCAGTACTTC
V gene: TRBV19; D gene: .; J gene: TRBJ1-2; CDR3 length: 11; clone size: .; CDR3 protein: CASRQGYGYTF; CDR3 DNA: TGTGCCAGTAGACAGGGCTATGGCTACACCTTC
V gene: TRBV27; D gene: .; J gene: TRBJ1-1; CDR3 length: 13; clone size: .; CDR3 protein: CASSPRGRTEAFF; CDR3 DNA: TGTGCCAGCAGTCCCCGAGGTAGGACTGAAGCTTTCTTT
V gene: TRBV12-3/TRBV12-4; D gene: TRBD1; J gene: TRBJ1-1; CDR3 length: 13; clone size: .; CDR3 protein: CASLQGVNSQAFF; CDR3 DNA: TGTGCCAGTCTCCAGGGGGTCAATTCTCAAGCTTTCTTT
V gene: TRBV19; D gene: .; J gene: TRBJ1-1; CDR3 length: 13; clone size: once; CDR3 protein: CASIPIGGTEAFF; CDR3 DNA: TGTGCCAGTATCCCCATCGGGGGCACTGAAGCTTTCTTT
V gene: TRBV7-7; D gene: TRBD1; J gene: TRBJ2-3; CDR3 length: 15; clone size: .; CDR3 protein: CASSLAGGSTDTQYF; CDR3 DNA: TGTGCTAGCAGCTTAGCAGGGGGAAGCACAGATACGCAGTATTTT
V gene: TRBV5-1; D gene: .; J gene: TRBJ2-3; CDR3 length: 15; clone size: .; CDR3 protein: CASSLEAGRTDTQYF; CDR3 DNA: TGCGCCAGCAGCTTGGAGGCGGGGAGAACAGATACGCAGTATTTT
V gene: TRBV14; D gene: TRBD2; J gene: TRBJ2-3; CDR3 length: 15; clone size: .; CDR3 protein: CASSPSRGRADTQYF; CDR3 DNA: TGTGCCAGCAGCCCCTCGCGGGGGAGGGCAGATACGCAGTATTTT
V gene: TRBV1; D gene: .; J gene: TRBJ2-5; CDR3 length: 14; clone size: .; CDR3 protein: CTSAGGTGEETQYF; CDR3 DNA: TGCACCAGCGCGGGGGGTACAGGGGAAGAGACCCAGTACTTC
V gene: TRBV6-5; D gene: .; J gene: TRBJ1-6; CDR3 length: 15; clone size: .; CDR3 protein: CASSYSGGLGSPLHF; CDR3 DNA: TGTGCCAGCAGTTACTCGGGGGGGCTGGGTTCACCCCTCCACTTT
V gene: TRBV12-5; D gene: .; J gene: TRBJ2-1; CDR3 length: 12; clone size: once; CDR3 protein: CASDQSGNEQFF; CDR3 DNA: TGTGCTAGTGACCAAAGTGGCAATGAGCAGTTCTTC
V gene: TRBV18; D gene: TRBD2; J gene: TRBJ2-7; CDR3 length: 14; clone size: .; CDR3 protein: CASSQASGSTEQYF; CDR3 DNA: TGTGCCAGCTCCCAAGCTAGCGGGAGTACCGAGCAGTACTTC
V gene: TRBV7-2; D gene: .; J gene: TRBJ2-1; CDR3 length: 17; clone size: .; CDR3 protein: CASSFGFGGARYNEQFF; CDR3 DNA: TGTGCCAGCAGCTTCGGTTTCGGGGGCGCCCGTTACAATGAGCAGTTCTTC
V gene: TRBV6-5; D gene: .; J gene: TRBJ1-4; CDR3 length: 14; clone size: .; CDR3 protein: CASNPTSTNEKLFF; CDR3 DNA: TGTGCCAGCAACCCGACGTCAACTAATGAAAAACTGTTTTTT
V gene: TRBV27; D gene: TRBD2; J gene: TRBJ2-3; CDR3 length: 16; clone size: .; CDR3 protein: CASRRLAGVSTDTQYF; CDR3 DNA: TGTGCCAGCAGACGACTAGCGGGAGTTAGCACAGATACGCAGTATTTT
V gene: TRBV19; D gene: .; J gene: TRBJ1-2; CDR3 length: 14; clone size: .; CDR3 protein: CASSQQTGNYGYTF; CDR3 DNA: TGTGCCAGTAGTCAGCAAACAGGGAACTATGGCTACACCTTC
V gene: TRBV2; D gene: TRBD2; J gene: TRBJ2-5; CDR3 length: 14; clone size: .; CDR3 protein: CASSEEASGQTQYF; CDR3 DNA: TGTGCCAGCAGTGAAGAGGCTAGCGGACAAACCCAGTACTTC
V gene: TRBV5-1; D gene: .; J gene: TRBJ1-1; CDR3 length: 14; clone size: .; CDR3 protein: CASSDLEGTTEAFF; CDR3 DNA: TGCGCCAGCAGCGACCTAGAGGGCACCACTGAAGCTTTCTTT
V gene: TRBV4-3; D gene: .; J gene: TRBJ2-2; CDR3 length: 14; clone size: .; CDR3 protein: CASSQAQKTGELFF; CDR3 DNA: TGCGCCAGCAGCCAAGCGCAGAAAACCGGGGAGCTGTTTTTT
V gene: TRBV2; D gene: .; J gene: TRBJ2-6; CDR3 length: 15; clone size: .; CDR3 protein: CASRPHPSGANVLTF; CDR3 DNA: TGTGCCAGCAGGCCGCATCCTTCTGGGGCCAACGTCCTGACTTTC
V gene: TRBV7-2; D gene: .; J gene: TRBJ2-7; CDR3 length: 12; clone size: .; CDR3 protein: CASSSPPGPKYF; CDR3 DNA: TGTGCCAGCAGCTCCCCCCCCGGGCCCAAGTACTTC
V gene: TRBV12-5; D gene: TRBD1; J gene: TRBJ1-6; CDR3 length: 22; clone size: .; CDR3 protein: CASGLQTGKIPYNRSYNSPLHF; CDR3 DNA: TGTGCTAGTGGTTTGCAGACAGGGAAGATTCCCTACAATCGCTCCTATAATTCACCCCTCCACTTT
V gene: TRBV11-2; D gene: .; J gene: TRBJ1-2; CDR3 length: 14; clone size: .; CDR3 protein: CASSSAGTIYGYTF; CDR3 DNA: TGTGCCAGCAGCTCCGCGGGGACGATCTATGGCTACACCTTC
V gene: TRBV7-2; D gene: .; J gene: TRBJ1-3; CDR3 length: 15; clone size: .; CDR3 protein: CASSIGLSSGNTIYF; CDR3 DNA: TGTGCCAGCAGCATCGGGTTAAGCTCTGGAAACACCATATATTTT
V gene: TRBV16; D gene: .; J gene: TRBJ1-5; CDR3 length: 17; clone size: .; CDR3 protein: CASSQRGRTYSNQPQHF; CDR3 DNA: TGTGCCAGCAGCCAAAGGGGACGGACCTATAGCAATCAGCCCCAGCATTTT
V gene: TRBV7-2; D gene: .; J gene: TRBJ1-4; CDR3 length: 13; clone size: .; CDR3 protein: CASSFGGRGKLFF; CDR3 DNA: TGTGCCAGCAGCTTCGGGGGGCGCGGAAAACTGTTTTTT
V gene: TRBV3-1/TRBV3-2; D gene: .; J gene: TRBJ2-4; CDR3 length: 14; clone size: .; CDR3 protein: CASSQMGYENIQYF; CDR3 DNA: TGTGCCAGCAGCCAAATGGGGTACGAAAACATTCAGTACTTC